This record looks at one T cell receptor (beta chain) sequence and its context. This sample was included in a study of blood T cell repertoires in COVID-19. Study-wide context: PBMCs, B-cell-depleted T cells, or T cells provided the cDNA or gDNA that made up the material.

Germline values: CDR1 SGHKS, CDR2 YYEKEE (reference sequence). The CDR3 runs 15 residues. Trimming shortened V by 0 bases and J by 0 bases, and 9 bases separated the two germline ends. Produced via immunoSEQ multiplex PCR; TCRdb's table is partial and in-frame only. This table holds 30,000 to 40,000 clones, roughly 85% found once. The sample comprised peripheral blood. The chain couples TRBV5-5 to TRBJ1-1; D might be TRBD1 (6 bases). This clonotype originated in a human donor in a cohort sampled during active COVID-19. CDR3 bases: TGTGCCAGCAGCTTGGGACAGGTGATGAACACTGAAGCTTTCTTT. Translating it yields CASSLGQVMNTEAFF.